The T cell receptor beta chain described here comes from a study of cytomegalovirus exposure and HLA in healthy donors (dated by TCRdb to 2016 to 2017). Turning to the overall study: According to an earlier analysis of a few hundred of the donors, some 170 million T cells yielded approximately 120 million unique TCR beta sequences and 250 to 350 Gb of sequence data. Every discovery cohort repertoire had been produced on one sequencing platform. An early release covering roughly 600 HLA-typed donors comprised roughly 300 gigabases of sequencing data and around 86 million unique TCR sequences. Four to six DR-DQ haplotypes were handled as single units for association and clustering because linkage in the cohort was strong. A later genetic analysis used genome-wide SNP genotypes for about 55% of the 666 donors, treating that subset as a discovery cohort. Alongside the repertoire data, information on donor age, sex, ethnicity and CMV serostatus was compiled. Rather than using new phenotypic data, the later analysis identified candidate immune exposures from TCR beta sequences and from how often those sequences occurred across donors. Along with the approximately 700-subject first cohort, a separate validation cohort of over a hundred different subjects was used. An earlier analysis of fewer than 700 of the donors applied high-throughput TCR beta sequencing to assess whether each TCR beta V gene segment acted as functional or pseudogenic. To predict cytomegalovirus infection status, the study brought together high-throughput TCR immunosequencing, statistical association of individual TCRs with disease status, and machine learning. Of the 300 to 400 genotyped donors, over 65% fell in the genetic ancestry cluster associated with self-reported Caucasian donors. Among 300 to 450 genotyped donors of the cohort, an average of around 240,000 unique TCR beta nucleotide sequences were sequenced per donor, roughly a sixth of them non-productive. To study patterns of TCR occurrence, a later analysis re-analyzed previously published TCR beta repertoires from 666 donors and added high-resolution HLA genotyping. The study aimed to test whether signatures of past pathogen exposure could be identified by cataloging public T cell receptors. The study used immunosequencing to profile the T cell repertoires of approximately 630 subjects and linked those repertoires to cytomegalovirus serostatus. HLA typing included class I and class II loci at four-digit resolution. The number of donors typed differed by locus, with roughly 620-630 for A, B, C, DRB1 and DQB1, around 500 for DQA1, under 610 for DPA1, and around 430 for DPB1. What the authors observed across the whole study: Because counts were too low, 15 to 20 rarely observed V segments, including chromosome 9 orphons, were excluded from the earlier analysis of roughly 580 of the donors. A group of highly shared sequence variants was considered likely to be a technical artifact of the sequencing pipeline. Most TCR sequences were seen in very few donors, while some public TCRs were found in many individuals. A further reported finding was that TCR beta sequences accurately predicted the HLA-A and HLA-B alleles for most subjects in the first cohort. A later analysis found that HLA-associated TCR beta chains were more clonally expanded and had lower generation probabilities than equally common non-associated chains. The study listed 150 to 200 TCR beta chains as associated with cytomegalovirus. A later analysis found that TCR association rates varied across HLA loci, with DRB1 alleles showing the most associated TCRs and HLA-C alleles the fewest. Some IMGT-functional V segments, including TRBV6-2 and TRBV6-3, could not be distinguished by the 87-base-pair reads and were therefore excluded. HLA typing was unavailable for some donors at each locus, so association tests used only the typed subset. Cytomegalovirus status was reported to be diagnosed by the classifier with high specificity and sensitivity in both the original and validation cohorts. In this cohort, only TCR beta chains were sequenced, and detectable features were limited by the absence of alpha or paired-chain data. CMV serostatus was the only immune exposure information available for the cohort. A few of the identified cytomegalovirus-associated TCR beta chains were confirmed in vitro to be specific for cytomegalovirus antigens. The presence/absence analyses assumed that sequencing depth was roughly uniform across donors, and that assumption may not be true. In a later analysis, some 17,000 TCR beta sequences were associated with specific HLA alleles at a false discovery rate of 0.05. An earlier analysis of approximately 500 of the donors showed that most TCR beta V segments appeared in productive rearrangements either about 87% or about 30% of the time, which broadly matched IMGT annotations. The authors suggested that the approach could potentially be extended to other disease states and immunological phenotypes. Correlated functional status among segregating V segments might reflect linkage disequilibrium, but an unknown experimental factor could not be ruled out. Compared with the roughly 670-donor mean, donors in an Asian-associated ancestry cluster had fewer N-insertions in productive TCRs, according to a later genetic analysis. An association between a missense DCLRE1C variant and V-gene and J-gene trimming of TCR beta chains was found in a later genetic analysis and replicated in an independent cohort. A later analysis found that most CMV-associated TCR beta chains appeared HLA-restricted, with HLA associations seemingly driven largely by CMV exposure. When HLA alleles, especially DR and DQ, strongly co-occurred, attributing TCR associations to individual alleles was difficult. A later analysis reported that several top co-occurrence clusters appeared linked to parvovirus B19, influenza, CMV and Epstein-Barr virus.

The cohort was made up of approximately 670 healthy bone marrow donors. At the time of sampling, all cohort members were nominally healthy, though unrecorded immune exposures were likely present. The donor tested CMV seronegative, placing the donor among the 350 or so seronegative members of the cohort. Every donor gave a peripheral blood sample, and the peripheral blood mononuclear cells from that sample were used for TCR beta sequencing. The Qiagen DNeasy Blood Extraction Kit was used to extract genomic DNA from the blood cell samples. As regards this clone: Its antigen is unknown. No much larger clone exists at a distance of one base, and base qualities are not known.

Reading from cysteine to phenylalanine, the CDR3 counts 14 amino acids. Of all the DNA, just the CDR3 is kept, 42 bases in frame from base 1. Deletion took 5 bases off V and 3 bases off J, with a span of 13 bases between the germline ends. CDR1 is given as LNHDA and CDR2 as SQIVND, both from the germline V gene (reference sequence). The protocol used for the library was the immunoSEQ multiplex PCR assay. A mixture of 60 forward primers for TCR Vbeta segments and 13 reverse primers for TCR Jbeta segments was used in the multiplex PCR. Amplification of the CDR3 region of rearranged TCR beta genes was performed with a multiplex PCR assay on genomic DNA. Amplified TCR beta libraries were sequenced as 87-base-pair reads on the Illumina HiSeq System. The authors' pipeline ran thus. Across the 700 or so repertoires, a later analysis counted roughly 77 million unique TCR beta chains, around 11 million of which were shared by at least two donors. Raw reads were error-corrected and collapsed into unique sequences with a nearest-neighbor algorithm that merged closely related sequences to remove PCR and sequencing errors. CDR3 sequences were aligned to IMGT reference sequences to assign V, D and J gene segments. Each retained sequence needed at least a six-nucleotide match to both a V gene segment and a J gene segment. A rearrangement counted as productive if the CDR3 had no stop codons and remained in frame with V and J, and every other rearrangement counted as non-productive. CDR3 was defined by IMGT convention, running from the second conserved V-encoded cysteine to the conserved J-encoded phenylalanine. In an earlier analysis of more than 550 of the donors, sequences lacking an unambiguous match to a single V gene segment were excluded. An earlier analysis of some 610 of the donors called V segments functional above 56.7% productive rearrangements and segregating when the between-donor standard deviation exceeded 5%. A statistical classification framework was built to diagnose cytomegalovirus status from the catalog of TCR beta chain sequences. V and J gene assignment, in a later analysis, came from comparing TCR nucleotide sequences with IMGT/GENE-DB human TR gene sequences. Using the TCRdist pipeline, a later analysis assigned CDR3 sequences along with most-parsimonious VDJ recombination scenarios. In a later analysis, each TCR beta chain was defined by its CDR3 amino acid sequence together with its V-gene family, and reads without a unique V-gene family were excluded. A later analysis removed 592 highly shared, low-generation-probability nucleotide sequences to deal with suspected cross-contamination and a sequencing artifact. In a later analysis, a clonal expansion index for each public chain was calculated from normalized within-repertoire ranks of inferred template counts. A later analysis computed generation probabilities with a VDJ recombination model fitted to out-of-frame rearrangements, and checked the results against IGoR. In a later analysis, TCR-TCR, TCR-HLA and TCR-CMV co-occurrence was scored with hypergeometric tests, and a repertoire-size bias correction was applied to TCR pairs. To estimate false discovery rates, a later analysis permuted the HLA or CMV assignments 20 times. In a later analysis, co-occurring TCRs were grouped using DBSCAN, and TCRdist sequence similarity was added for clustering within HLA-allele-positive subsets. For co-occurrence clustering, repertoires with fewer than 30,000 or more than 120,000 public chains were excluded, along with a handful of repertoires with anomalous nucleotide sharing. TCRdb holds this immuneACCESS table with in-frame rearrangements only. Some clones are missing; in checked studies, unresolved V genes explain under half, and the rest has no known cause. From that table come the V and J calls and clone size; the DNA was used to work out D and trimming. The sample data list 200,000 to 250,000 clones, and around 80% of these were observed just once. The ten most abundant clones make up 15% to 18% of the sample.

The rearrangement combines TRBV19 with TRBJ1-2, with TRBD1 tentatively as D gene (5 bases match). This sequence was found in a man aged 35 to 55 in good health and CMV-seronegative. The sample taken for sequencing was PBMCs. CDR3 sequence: CASSASGGDYGYTF. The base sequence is TGTGCCAGTAGTGCCTCTGGAGGGGACTATGGCTACACCTTC.